This T cell receptor beta chain came from a study of cytomegalovirus exposure and HLA in healthy donors. Turning to the study itself: The use of the same platform for the 90 to 150 validation repertoires and the roughly 730 first-cohort repertoires was reported by a later analysis.

The assay was immunoSEQ multiplex PCR, and TCRdb's table has in-frame clones only and misses some. Here the sample spans about 170,000 clones, roughly 91% being singletons. The V gene's germline CDR1 is SGHAT and CDR2 FQNNGV. This CDR3 has 16 amino acids. The junction had 11 bases not matched to a gene; V was cut back by 6 bases and J by 3 bases. Findings and caveats of the study: The authors listed 164 TCR beta chains as cytomegalovirus-associated. Most TCR sequences were rare, but some public TCRs occurred in many donors.

A single count supports this clone. Its antigen is as yet unknown. The TCR sequence derives from a man between 18 and 29 years old in good health and CMV-seropositive. This sequence joins TRBV11-2 and TRBJ1-1, with 9 bases identical to TRBD1. Source material: PBMCs. DNA of the CDR3: TGTGCCAGCAGTTCTCCCGGGACAGGGAGGGACACTGAAGCTTTCTTT. It codes for CASSSPGTGRDTEAFF. Full variable domain (rest looked up from reference TRBV11-2 and TRBJ1-1): EAGVAQSPRYKIIEKRQSVAFWCNPISGHATLYWYQQILGQGPKLLIQFQNNGVVDDSQLPKDRFSAERLKGVDSTLKIQPAKLEDSAVYLCASSSPGTGRDTEAFFGQGTRLTVV.